This T cell receptor (beta chain) was recovered during a study of CXCR3-negative and CXCR3-positive naive CD8 T cells. Study background: About 140 million TRB reads were obtained overall (about 1.5 +/- 0.3 million per library). Findings and caveats of the study: Diversity was high in both naive subsets and much lower in memory cells.

About this clonotype: The target antigen is unknown.

TRB cDNA libraries were made by UMI-labeled 5' RACE. With the 5' RACE reads reprocessed, TCRdb shows one record per CDR3 protein and no DNA. The listing contains about 120,000 distinct CDR3 sequences. The sequenced sample consisted of naive CXCR3- CD8+ T cells from blood. As for subset: CD45RO-CCR7+CD27+CD95- naive CD8+ T cells lacking CXCR3 (TNR3-). This clonotype originated in a human donor in good health. Some clones in this sample may be carry-over from other donors' samples.

The CDR3 sequence is CASSPTGQGAGEQYF. The J gene is TRBJ2-7, the V gene TRBV7-9; the D call of TRBD1 rests on TCRdb alone, since no DNA is present to check it. The V gene's germline CDR1 is SEHNR and CDR2 FQNEAQ (reference sequence). This CDR3 has 15 residues.